The T cell receptor beta chain described here comes from a study of identical twins. TCRdb re-analysed the 5' RACE reads in MiXCR, keeping a single row per CDR3 protein. The data show some 1,600,000 distinct CDR3 sequences, under 35% seen once. Sequenced material: cord blood. The receptor's source is a newborn girl in good health.

The CDR3 DNA is TGTGCCAGCAGTGAATCGGACAGAGGGCATGAAAAACTGTTTTTT. This gives the protein CASSESDRGHEKLFF. V and J are TRBV25-1 and TRBJ1-4, with a possible D match to TRBD1 (6 bases). Deletions cut 1 base from V and 6 bases from J, with 12 bases between. Per germline, CDR1 MGHDK and CDR2 SYGVNS. CDR3 length equals 15 residues. The full variable domain, in which reference TRBV25-1 and TRBJ1-4 provide the parts outside the CDR3, is EADIYQTPRYLVIGTGKKITLECSQTMGHDKMYWYQQDPGMELHLIHYSYGVNSTEKGDLSSESTVSRIRTEHFPLTLESARPSHTSQYLCASSESDRGHEKLFFGSGTQLSVL.